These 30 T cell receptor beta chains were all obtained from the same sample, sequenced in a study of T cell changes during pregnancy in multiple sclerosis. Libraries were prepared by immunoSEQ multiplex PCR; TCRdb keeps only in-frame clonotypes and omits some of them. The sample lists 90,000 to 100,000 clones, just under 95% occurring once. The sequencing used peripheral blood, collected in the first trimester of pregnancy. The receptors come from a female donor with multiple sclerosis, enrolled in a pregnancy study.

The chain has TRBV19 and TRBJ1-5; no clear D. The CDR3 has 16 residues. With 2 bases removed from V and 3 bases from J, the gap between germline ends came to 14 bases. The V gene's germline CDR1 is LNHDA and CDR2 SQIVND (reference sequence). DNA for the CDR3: TGTGCCAGTAGTATACCTGGAGGGTTTGACAATCAGCCCCAGCATTTT. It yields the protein CASSIPGGFDNQPQHF.

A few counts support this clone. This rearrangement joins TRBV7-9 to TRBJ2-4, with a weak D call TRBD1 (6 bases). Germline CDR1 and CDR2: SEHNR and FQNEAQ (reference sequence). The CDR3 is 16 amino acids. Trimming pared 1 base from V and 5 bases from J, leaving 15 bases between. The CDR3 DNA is TGTGCCAGCAGCTTAGGGGGCAGGGGACACGAAAACATTCAGTACTTC. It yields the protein CASSLGGRGHENIQYF.

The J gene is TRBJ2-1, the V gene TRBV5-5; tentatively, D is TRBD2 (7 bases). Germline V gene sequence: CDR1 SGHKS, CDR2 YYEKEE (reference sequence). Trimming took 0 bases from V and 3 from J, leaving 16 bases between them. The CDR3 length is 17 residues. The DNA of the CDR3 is TGTGCCAGCAGCTTGGAGGGCGCGGGGGCCGTCTACAATGAGCAGTTCTTC. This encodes CASSLEGAGAVYNEQFF. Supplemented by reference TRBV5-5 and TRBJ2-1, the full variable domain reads DAGVTQSPTHLIKTRGQQVTLRCSPISGHKSVSWYQQVLGQGPQFIFQYYEKEERGRGNFPDRFSARQFPNYSSELNVNALLLGDSALYLCASSLEGAGAVYNEQFFGPGTRLTVL.

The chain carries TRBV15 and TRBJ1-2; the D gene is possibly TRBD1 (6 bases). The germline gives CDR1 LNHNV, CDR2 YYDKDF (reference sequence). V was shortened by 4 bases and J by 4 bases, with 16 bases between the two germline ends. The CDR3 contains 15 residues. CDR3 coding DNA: TGTGCCACCAGCAAAGCATATAAGGACAGCTATGGCTACACCTTC. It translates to CATSKAYKDSYGYTF. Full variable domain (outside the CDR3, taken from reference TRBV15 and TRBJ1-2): DAMVIQNPRYQVTQFGKPVTLSCSQTLNHNVMYWYQQKSSQAPKLLFHYYDKDFNNEADTPDNFQSRRPNTSFCFLDIRSPGLGDTAMYLCATSKAYKDSYGYTFGSGTRLTVV.

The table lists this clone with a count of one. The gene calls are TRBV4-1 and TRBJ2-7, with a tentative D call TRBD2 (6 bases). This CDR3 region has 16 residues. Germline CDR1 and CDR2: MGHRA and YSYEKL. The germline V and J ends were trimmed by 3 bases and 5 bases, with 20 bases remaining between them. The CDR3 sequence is CASSQTTGGASDEQYF. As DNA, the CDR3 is TGCGCCAGCAGCCAGACGACCGGCGGGGCAAGCGACGAGCAGTACTTC.

The DNA of the CDR3 is TGTGCCAGCACCCTTGGCCCGGGACAGGGGGCAAATGAGCAGTTCTTC. Protein sequence: CASTLGPGQGANEQFF. This chain joins TRBV27 and TRBJ2-1; 12 nucleotides agree with TRBD1. After removal of 7 bases from V and 7 bases from J, the junction contained 11 bases not matched to a gene. Germline assignment: CDR1 MNHEY and CDR2 SMNVEV (reference sequence). This CDR3 comprises 16 residues.

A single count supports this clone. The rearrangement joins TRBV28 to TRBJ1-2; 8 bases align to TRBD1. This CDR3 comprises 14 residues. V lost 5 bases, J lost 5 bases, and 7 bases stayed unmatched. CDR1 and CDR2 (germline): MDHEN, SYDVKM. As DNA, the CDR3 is TGTGCCAGCAGTCCCCCGGGACAGGAGTATGGCTACACCTTC. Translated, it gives CASSPPGQEYGYTF.

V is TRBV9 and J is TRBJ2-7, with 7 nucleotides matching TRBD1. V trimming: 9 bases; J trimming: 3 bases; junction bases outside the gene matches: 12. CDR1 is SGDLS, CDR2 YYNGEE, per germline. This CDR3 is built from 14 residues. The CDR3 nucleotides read TGTGCCAACAAGGAAGGGACAGAATGCTACGAGCAGTACTTC. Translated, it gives CANKEGTECYEQYF.

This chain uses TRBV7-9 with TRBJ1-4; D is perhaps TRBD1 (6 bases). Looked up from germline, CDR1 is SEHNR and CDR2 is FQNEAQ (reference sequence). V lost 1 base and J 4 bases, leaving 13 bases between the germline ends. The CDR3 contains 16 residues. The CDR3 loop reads CASSLGVTGLNEKLFF. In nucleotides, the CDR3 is TGTGCCAGCAGCTTAGGGGTCACAGGGCTTAATGAAAAACTGTTTTTT.

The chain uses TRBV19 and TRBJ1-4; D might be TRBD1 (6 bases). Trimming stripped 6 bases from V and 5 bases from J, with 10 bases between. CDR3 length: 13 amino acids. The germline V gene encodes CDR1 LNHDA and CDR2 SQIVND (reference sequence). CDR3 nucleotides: TGTGCCAGTAGGTGGACAGAGAATGAAAAACTGTTTTTT. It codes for CASRWTENEKLFF.

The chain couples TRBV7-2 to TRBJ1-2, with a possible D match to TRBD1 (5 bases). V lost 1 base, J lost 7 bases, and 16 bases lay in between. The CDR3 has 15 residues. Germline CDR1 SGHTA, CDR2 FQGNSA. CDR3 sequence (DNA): TGTGCCAGCAGCTTAGTAGGGGCAAGGCAGAGTGGCTACACCTTC. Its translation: CASSLVGARQSGYTF.

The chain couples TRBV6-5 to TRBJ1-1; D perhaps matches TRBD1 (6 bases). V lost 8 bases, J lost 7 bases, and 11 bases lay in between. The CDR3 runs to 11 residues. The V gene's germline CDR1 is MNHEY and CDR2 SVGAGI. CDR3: CASFTGFEAFF. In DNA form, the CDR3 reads TGTGCCAGCTTTACAGGGTTTGAAGCTTTCTTT.

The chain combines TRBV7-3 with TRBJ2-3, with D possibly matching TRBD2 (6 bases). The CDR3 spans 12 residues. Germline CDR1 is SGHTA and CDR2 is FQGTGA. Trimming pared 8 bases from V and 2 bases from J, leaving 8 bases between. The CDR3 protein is CASGGVTDTQYF. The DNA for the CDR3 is TGTGCCAGCGGCGGGGTCACAGATACGCAGTATTTT.

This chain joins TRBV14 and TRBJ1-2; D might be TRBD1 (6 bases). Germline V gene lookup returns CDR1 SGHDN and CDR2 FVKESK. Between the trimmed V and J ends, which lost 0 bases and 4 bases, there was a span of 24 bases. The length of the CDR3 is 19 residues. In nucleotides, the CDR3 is TGTGCCAGCAGCCAAGATGGCCGGGGCCAAGACAGGCTAGGCTATGGCTACACCTTC. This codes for CASSQDGRGQDRLGYGYTF.

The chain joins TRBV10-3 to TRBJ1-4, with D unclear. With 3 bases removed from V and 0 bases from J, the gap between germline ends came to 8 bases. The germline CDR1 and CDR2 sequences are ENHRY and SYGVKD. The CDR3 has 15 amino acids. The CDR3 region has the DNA TGTGCCATCAGTGATCAGATTGCAACTAATGAAAAACTGTTTTTT. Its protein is CAISDQIATNEKLFF.

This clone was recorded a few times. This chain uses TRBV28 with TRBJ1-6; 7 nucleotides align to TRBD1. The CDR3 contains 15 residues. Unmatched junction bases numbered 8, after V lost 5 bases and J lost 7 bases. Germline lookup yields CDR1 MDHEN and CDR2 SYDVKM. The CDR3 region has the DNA TGTGCCAGCAGTCAACAACAGGGGTTGAATTCACCCCTCCACTTT. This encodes CASSQQQGLNSPLHF.

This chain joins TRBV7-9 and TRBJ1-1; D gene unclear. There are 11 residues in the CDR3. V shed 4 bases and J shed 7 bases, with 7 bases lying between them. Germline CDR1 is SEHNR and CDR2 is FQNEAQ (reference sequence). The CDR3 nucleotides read TGTGCCAGCAGCTCTTATAGTGAAGCTTTCTTT. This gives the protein CASSSYSEAFF.

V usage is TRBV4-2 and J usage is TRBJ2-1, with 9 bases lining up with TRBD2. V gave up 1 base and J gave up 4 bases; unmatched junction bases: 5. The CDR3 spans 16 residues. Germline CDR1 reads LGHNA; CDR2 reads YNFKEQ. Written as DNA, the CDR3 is TGTGCCAGCAGCCAAGCCTCTAGCGGGGATTACAATGAGCAGTTCTTC. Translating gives CASSQASSGDYNEQFF.

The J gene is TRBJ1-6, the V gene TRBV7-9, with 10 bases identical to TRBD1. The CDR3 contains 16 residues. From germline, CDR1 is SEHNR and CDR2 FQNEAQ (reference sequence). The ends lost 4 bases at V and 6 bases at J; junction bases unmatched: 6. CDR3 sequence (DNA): TGTGCCAGCAGCTCCGCCGGACAGGGGGGTAATTCACCCCTCCACTTT. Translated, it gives CASSSAGQGGNSPLHF. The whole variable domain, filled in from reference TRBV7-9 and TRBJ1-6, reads DTGVSQNPRHKITKRGQNVTFRCDPISEHNRLYWYRQTLGQGPEFLTYFQNEAQLEKSRLLSDRFSAERPKGSFSTLEIQRTEQGDSAMYLCASSSAGQGGNSPLHFGNGTRLTVT.

The CDR3 loop reads CASSYDRGYTF. CDR3 DNA: TGTGCCAGCTCGTATGACAGAGGCTACACCTTC. V and J are TRBV18 and TRBJ1-2; a weak D match, TRBD1 (5 bases). The CDR3 spans 11 residues. V dropped 6 bases and J dropped 8 bases, with 10 bases sitting between them. The germline V gene encodes CDR1 KGHSH and CDR2 LQKENI.

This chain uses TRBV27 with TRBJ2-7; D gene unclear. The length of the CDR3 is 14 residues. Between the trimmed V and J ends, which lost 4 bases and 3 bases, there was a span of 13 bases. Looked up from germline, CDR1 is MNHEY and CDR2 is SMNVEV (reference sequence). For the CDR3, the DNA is TGTGCCAGCAGTTCAAGTTATCAGAACTACGAGCAGTACTTC. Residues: CASSSSYQNYEQYF.

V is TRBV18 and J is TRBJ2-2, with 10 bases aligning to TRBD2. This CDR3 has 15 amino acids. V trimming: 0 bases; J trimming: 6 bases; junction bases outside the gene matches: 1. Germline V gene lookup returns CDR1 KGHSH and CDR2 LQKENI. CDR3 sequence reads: CASSPPLAGAGELFF. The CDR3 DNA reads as TGTGCCAGCTCACCACCTCTAGCGGGGGCCGGGGAGCTGTTTTTT.

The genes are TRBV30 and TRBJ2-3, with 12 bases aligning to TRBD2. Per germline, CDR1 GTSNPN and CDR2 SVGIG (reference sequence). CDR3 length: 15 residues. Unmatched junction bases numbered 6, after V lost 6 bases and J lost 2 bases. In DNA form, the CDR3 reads TGTGCCTGTTCTCGACTAGCGGGGGTCACAGATACGCAGTATTTT. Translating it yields CACSRLAGVTDTQYF. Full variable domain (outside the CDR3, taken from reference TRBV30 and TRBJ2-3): SQTIHQWPATLVQPVGSPLSLECTVEGTSNPNLYWYRQAAGRGLQLLFYSVGIGQISSEVPQNLSASRPQDRQFILSSKKLLLSDSGFYLCACSRLAGVTDTQYFGPGTRLTVL.

The CDR3 DNA reads TGCGCCAGCAGCCGGTCTTTGGACACTGGGGAACTGTTTTTT. Its translation: CASSRSLDTGELFF. This sequence joins TRBV5-1 and TRBJ1-4; D perhaps matches TRBD1 (5 bases). CDR3 size: 14 residues. Germline CDR1 is SGHRS and CDR2 is YFSETQ. With 4 bases removed from V and 12 bases from J, the gap between germline ends came to 19 bases.

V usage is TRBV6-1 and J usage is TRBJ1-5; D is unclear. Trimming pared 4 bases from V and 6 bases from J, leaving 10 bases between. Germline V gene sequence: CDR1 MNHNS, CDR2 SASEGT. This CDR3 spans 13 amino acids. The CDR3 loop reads CASSVQRFQPQHF. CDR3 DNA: TGTGCCAGCAGTGTCCAGCGGTTTCAGCCCCAGCATTTT.

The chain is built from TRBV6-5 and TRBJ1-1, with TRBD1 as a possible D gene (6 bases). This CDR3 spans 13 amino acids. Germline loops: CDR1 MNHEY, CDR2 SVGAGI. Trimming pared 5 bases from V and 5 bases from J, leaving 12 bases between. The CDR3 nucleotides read TGTGCCAGCAGTAATATTCAGGGGACTGAAGCTTTCTTT. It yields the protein CASSNIQGTEAFF.

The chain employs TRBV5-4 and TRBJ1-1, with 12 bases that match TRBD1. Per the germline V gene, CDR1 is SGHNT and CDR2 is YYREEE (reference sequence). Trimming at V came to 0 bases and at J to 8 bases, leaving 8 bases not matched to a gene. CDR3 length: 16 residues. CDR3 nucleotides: TGTGCCAGCAGCTTGGATCAGGGACAGGGGGCAAGAGAAGCTTTCTTT. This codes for CASSLDQGQGAREAFF.

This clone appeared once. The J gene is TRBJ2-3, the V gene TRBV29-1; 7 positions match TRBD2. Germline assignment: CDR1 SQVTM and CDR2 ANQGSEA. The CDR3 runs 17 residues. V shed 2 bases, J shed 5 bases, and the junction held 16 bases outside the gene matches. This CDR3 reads CSVELGLDGGFKDTQYF. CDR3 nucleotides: TGCAGCGTTGAACTAGGACTAGATGGGGGTTTCAAAGATACGCAGTATTTT.

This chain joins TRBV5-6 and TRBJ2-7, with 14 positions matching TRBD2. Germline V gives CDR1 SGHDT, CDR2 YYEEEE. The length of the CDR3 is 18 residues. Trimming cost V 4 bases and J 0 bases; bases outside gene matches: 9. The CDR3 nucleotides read TGTGCCAGCAGCACCCCCGGGACTAGCGGGGGCCCCTCCTACGAGCAGTACTTC. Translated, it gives CASSTPGTSGGPSYEQYF.

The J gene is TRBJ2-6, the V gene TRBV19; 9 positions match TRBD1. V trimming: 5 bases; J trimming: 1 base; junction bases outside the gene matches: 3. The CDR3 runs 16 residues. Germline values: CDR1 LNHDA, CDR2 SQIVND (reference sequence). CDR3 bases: TGTGCCAGTAGTCTTGGGACAGGGTCTGGGGCCAACGTCCTGACTTTC. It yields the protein CASSLGTGSGANVLTF.